These 22 T cell receptor beta chains were sequenced from one sample in a study of control samples from healthy donors and cancer patients. Some clones are missing from TCRdb's copy, which holds only in-frame ones; the method was immunoSEQ multiplex PCR. The data contain 70,000 to 90,000 clones, about 90% of them singletons. The sample taken for sequencing was PBMCs. These receptors were collected from a woman aged 60-70 years with head and neck cancer.

This rearrangement joins TRBV5-1 to TRBJ2-7, with 10 bases lining up with TRBD1. The CDR3 is 15 residues long. Losses at the gene ends were 2 bases for V and 5 bases for J; bases not matched to a gene: 7. Germline values: CDR1 SGHRS, CDR2 YFSETQ. In DNA form, the CDR3 reads TGCGCCAGCAGCTTTAGTGGGACAGGGGCCGACGAGCAGTACTTC. The encoded protein is CASSFSGTGADEQYF. The entire variable domain, with the rest obtained from reference TRBV5-1 and TRBJ2-7, is as follows: KAGVTQTPRYLIKTRGQQVTLSCSPISGHRSVSWYQQTPGQGLQFLFEYFSETQRNKGNFPGRFSGRQFSNSRSEMNVSTLELGDSALYLCASSFSGTGADEQYFGPGTRLTVT.

This clone was recorded once. This rearrangement joins TRBV7-2 to TRBJ2-3, with TRBD2 matching over 8 bases. Germline-derived CDR1 and CDR2 are SGHTA and FQGNSA. V shed 5 bases and J 1 base; nucleotides not matched to a gene: 8. The CDR3 has 16 amino acids. CDR3 bases: TGTGCCAGCAGCCCCCGAAGCGGGAGTGGCACAGATACGCAGTATTTT. Its translation: CASSPRSGSGTDTQYF.

The V gene is TRBV12-3 or TRBV12-4, the J gene TRBJ1-1; D is undetermined. This CDR3 region has 13 residues. V shed 3 bases and J shed 3 bases, with 8 bases lying between them. CDR3 region: CASSLGGDTEAFF. The DNA of the CDR3 is TGTGCCAGCAGTTTGGGTGGTGACACTGAAGCTTTCTTT.

The J gene is TRBJ2-6, the V gene TRBV4-1, with D perhaps matching TRBD1 (6 bases). Germline V gives CDR1 MGHRA, CDR2 YSYEKL. This CDR3 region has 18 residues. V gave up 4 bases and J gave up 1 base, with 17 bases separating them. CDR3 in amino acids: CASSRRGGETSGANVLTF. Here the CDR3 DNA reads TGCGCCAGCAGCCGAAGAGGGGGTGAGACGTCTGGGGCCAACGTCCTGACTTTC.

The chain joins TRBV6-6 to TRBJ2-3; the match to TRBD1 covers 11 bases. Looked up from germline, CDR1 is MNHNY and CDR2 is SVGAGI (reference sequence). The CDR3 extends over 15 amino acids. V lost 5 bases and J lost 3; bases outside the gene matches: 4. The CDR3 reads CASSNGQGATDTQYF. In DNA form, the CDR3 reads TGTGCCAGCAGTAACGGACAGGGGGCGACAGATACGCAGTATTTT.

V gene TRBV2 combines with J gene TRBJ1-1; tentatively, D is TRBD1 (6 bases). V dropped 6 bases and J dropped 7 bases, with 15 bases sitting between them. The V gene's germline CDR1 is SNHLY and CDR2 FYNNEI. The CDR3 has 13 residues. As DNA, the CDR3 is TGTGCCAGCAGATGGACAGTGTGGGGTGAAGCTTTCTTT. It encodes CASRWTVWGEAFF.

There are a few counts of this clone. V is TRBV5-4 and J is TRBJ2-4; D perhaps matches TRBD1 (6 bases). The CDR3 contains 13 residues. V shed 1 base and J shed 8 bases, with 10 bases lying between them. Germline V gives CDR1 SGHNT, CDR2 YYREEE (reference sequence). The CDR3 DNA reads as TGTGCCAGCAGCTTGCCAGGGGTACACATTCAGTACTTC. Translation: CASSLPGVHIQYF.

The rearrangement uses TRBV18 and TRBJ2-7; D might be TRBD2 (6 bases). CDR1 and CDR2 (germline): KGHSH, LQKENI. V was shortened by 0 bases and J by 6 bases, with 9 bases between the two germline ends. This CDR3 comprises 13 residues. The CDR3 here is CASSPPSGFEQYF. In DNA form, the CDR3 reads TGTGCCAGCTCACCACCTAGCGGCTTCGAGCAGTACTTC.

The chain couples TRBV12-5 to TRBJ2-2; 11 bases line up with TRBD1. Germline CDR1 reads LGHNT; CDR2 reads FRNRAP. The CDR3 consists of 15 residues. After removal of 6 bases from V and 6 bases from J, the junction contained 6 bases not matched to a gene. The CDR3 loop reads CASGLGQGDSGELFF. The CDR3 DNA reads TGTGCTAGTGGCCTGGGACAGGGGGATTCCGGGGAGCTGTTTTTT.

The gene calls are TRBV5-7 and TRBJ1-5; D is undetermined. TRBV5-7 is marked as an open reading frame, function uncertain. V dropped 4 bases and J dropped 5 bases, with 10 bases sitting between them. This CDR3 region has 13 residues. The CDR3 DNA reads as TGTGCCAGCAGCCCGGAACGGGATCAGCCCCAGCATTTT. Amino acid sequence: CASSPERDQPQHF.

The rearrangement joins TRBV7-2 to TRBJ1-2, with 7 bases lining up with TRBD1. The CDR3 spans 15 residues. Germline CDR1 SGHTA, CDR2 FQGNSA. J gave up 6 bases and V 5 bases, and 12 bases lay outside the gene matches. DNA of the CDR3: TGTGCCAGCAGCCCCCAGACAGGGCTTTTGAATGGCTACACCTTC. Protein product: CASSPQTGLLNGYTF.

This clone came up a few times. The junction differs from germline at one of its ends, possibly a read error. The gene calls are TRBV7-7 and TRBJ2-2; a weak D match, TRBD1 (5 bases). Germline CDR1 reads SSHAT; CDR2 reads FNYEAQ (reference sequence). This CDR3 is 14 amino acids long. The CDR3 loop is CASSFSGLVGELFF. In DNA, the CDR3 is TGTGCTAGCAGCTTTTCAGGGCTCGTCGGGGAGCTGTTTTTT.

This chain joins TRBV9 and TRBJ2-6; D call uncertain. This CDR3 has 14 amino acids. Germline V gene data show CDR1 as SGDLS and CDR2 as YYNGEE. Trimming pared 7 bases from V and 0 bases from J, leaving 8 bases between. The CDR3 DNA reads TGTGCCAGCGGGTTCAGCTCTGGGGCCAACGTCCTGACTTTC. Amino acids: CASGFSSGANVLTF. The whole variable domain, remainder taken from reference TRBV9 and TRBJ2-6, is DSGVTQTPKHLITATGQRVTLRCSPRSGDLSVYWYQQSLDQGLQFLIQYYNGEERAKGNILERFSAQQFPDLHSELNLSSLELGDSALYFCASGFSSGANVLTFGAGSRLTVL.

This chain uses TRBV7-2 with TRBJ2-7, with 7 bases matching TRBD1. The CDR3 length is 13 residues. V shed 5 bases, J shed 2 bases, and the junction held 3 bases outside the gene matches. Germline CDR1 is SGHTA and CDR2 is FQGNSA. CDR3 amino acids: CASSKGGPYEQYF. The CDR3 bases are TGTGCCAGCAGCAAAGGGGGCCCCTACGAGCAGTACTTC.

This chain connects TRBV6-5 to TRBJ2-1, with TRBD1 matching over 11 bases. Germline CDR1 MNHEY, CDR2 SVGAGI. V lost 7 bases, J lost 3 bases, and 2 bases stayed unmatched. The CDR3 is made up of 14 amino acids. CDR3 nucleotide sequence: TGTGCCAGCACCGGGACAGGGGGCTACAATGAGCAGTTCTTC. Its translation is CASTGTGGYNEQFF.

This sequence joins TRBV6-5 and TRBJ2-7, with 7 bases identical to TRBD2. The CDR3 has 15 amino acids. CDR1 MNHEY and CDR2 SVGAGI come from the germline V gene. The V and J ends lost 6 bases and 3 bases, in that order; junction bases with no gene match: 11. The CDR3 sequence is CASRRRREANYEQYF. CDR3 nucleotides: TGTGCCAGCAGACGCAGACGGGAGGCGAACTACGAGCAGTACTTC.

The chain has TRBV7-3 and TRBJ2-3, with TRBD2 matching over 9 bases. This CDR3 spans 15 amino acids. With V trimmed by 3 bases and J by 2 bases, 3 bases remained unmatched. Germline CDR1 SGHTA, CDR2 FQGTGA. The CDR3 nucleotides read TGTGCCAGCAGCTTCGGGACTAGCTACACAGATACGCAGTATTTT. Its translation is CASSFGTSYTDTQYF.

V and J are TRBV2 and TRBJ1-6, with a weak D call TRBD1 (5 bases). CDR3 length: 13 amino acids. In germline, CDR1 is SNHLY, CDR2 FYNNEI. The V end lost 6 bases, the J end lost 14 bases, and 17 bases lay between the germline ends. For the CDR3, the DNA is TGTGCCAGCAGAAACCGGGACCGCGGATCCCTCCACTTT. Protein product: CASRNRDRGSLHF.

This sequence joins TRBV30 and TRBJ2-1; TRBD1 matches 7 bases. CDR1 is GTSNPN, CDR2 SVGIG, per germline (reference sequence). After removal of 2 bases from V and 9 bases from J, the junction contained 10 bases not matched to a gene. This CDR3 spans 14 amino acids. This chain's CDR3 is CAWSTRQGGSEQFF. The CDR3 DNA reads as TGTGCCTGGAGTACACGACAGGGCGGAAGTGAGCAGTTCTTC. The full variable domain, completed using reference TRBV30 and TRBJ2-1, is SQTIHQWPATLVQPVGSPLSLECTVEGTSNPNLYWYRQAAGRGLQLLFYSVGIGQISSEVPQNLSASRPQDRQFILSSKKLLLSDSGFYLCAWSTRQGGSEQFFGPGTRLTVL.

CDR3 sequence (DNA): TGTGCCTGGAGTGTTACAGGGAATGGAAACACCATATATTTT. This gives the protein CAWSVTGNGNTIYF. The chain has TRBV30 and TRBJ1-3; tentatively, D is TRBD1 (6 bases). The CDR3 sequence is 14 residues long. The V gene lost 0 bases and the J gene lost 3 bases, with 9 bases spanning the gap. Per the germline V gene, CDR1 is GTSNPN and CDR2 is SVGIG (reference sequence).

The gene calls are TRBV2 and TRBJ1-5; D uncertain. The V end lost 3 bases, the J end lost 6 bases, and 15 bases lay between the germline ends. The CDR3 consists of 15 residues. From germline, CDR1 is SNHLY and CDR2 FYNNEI. DNA of the CDR3: TGTGCCAGCAGTGACCCGAACAGCTTAGGTCAGCCCCAGCATTTT. It is translated as CASSDPNSLGQPQHF.

V gene TRBV5-1 combines with J gene TRBJ2-7, with D perhaps matching TRBD1 (6 bases). Deletions cut 5 bases from V and 6 bases from J, with 15 bases between. This CDR3 contains 13 residues. In germline, CDR1 is SGHRS, CDR2 YFSETQ. The CDR3 coding sequence is TGCGCCAGCAGGAACGTGGGGGCTGGCGAGCAGTACTTC. Translating gives CASRNVGAGEQYF.